The rows below give T cell receptor beta chains drawn from one sample of a study of CD8 T cells in Susac syndrome. TCRdb re-analysed the immunoSEQ multiplex PCR reads in MiXCR, keeping a single row per CDR3 protein. The sample includes around 100,000 distinct CDR3 sequences, around 96% seen only once; the top ten take roughly 0.29%. The specimen sequenced was CD8+ T cells from PBMCs. The receptors come from a human donor with Susac syndrome. CDR3s include the opening cysteine and the closing phenylalanine or tryptophan. Fields, in order: D gene, V gene, clone size, J gene, CDR3 DNA, CDR3 protein. D genes are given only for firm matches. Only some rows state a clone size, as once, few, many or a class for expanded clones.

D gene: TRBD1
V gene: TRBV23-1
clone size: .
J gene: TRBJ2-2
CDR3 DNA: TGCGCCAGCAGTCAATCGCCGGGGACAGCTGGGGAGCTGTTTTTT
CDR3 protein: CASSQSPGTAGELFF

D gene: .
V gene: TRBV15
clone size: .
J gene: TRBJ2-3
CDR3 DNA: TGTGCCACCAGCGATAGCATATTGGGGGACACGCAGTATTTT
CDR3 protein: CATSDSILGDTQYF

D gene: TRBD1
V gene: TRBV13
clone size: .
J gene: TRBJ2-7
CDR3 DNA: TGTGCCAGCAGCCCGGGACAGGGGGACTCCTACGAGCAGTACTTC
CDR3 protein: CASSPGQGDSYEQYF

D gene: .
V gene: TRBV2
clone size: .
J gene: TRBJ1-5
CDR3 DNA: TGTGCCAGCAGTGTCTCCAGGGCTGTAAGCAATCAGCCCCAGCATTTT
CDR3 protein: CASSVSRAVSNQPQHF

D gene: .
V gene: TRBV7-9
clone size: .
J gene: TRBJ2-1
CDR3 DNA: TGTGCCAGCAGCTTAACCCCGGCCAATGAGCAGTTCTTC
CDR3 protein: CASSLTPANEQFF

D gene: TRBD1
V gene: TRBV29-1
clone size: .
J gene: TRBJ1-2
CDR3 DNA: TGCAGCGTAGCTGGACAGGGCGAGGGCTACACCTTC
CDR3 protein: CSVAGQGEGYTF

D gene: .
V gene: TRBV7-2
clone size: .
J gene: TRBJ2-5
CDR3 DNA: TGTGCCAGCAGCTTCCAAGGTCCGGGGGCAACGGAGACCCAGTACTTC
CDR3 protein: CASSFQGPGATETQYF

D gene: .
V gene: TRBV15
clone size: .
J gene: TRBJ1-2
CDR3 DNA: TGTGCCACCAGCAGAGATCTAGGGGCTTCGGGCTATGGCTACACCTTC
CDR3 protein: CATSRDLGASGYGYTF

D gene: TRBD2
V gene: TRBV6-4
clone size: few
J gene: TRBJ2-1
CDR3 DNA: TGTGCCAGCAGCTCTAGCGGGGGGACCTACAATGAGCAGTTCTTC
CDR3 protein: CASSSSGGTYNEQFF

D gene: .
V gene: TRBV29-1
clone size: .
J gene: TRBJ2-3
CDR3 DNA: TGCAGCGTTGGGCCCGTGCTGGCAGTCACTAGCACAGATACGCAGTATTTT
CDR3 protein: CSVGPVLAVTSTDTQYF

D gene: TRBD1
V gene: TRBV5-6
clone size: .
J gene: TRBJ2-7
CDR3 DNA: TGTGCCAGCAGCCACGTCCGGGACAGGGGTACCTACGAGCAGTACTTC
CDR3 protein: CASSHVRDRGTYEQYF

D gene: TRBD2
V gene: TRBV6-5
clone size: .
J gene: TRBJ2-3
CDR3 DNA: TGTGCCAGCGGGATCTTAGCGGGAGACACAGATACGCAGTATTTT
CDR3 protein: CASGILAGDTDTQYF

D gene: .
V gene: TRBV5-4
clone size: .
J gene: TRBJ1-2
CDR3 DNA: TGTGCCAGCAGCCAAAACGGGGGTTTGCTAGGCGTTGGGAACTATGGCTACACCTTC
CDR3 protein: CASSQNGGLLGVGNYGYTF

D gene: TRBD1
V gene: TRBV12-3/TRBV12-4
clone size: .
J gene: TRBJ2-1
CDR3 DNA: TGTGCCAGCAGTCCCCCGGACAGGTACAATGAGCAGTTCTTC
CDR3 protein: CASSPPDRYNEQFF

D gene: TRBD1
V gene: TRBV29-1
clone size: once
J gene: TRBJ2-5
CDR3 DNA: TGCAGCGTTGTCAGGGGGCAAGAGACCCAGTACTTC
CDR3 protein: CSVVRGQETQYF

D gene: TRBD1
V gene: TRBV5-6
clone size: .
J gene: TRBJ2-3
CDR3 DNA: TGTGCCAGCAGCACGCCGGGACAGGTCACAGATACGCAGTATTTT
CDR3 protein: CASSTPGQVTDTQYF

D gene: .
V gene: TRBV10-3
clone size: .
J gene: TRBJ2-1
CDR3 DNA: TGTGCCATCAGACCGGACCTTCGGCTTGAGCAGTTCTTC
CDR3 protein: CAIRPDLRLEQFF

D gene: .
V gene: TRBV7-9
clone size: once
J gene: TRBJ1-4
CDR3 DNA: TGTGCCAGCAGCTTAGGGGACTTCGAAAAACTGTTTTTT
CDR3 protein: CASSLGDFEKLFF

D gene: .
V gene: TRBV7-9
clone size: .
J gene: TRBJ1-2
CDR3 DNA: TGTGCCAGCAGCTTATTGGGGGCCCAAACCATCTATGGCTACACCTTC
CDR3 protein: CASSLLGAQTIYGYTF

D gene: .
V gene: TRBV3-1
clone size: .
J gene: TRBJ1-1
CDR3 DNA: TGTGCCAGCAGCTCGCCGTCGGGGGTTTTCACTGAAGCTTTCTTT
CDR3 protein: CASSSPSGVFTEAFF

D gene: .
V gene: TRBV29-1
clone size: .
J gene: TRBJ1-1
CDR3 DNA: TGCAGCGTTGACAGGTTGCTAAGAAGCACTGAAGCTTTCTTT
CDR3 protein: CSVDRLLRSTEAFF

D gene: TRBD1
V gene: TRBV9
clone size: few
J gene: TRBJ2-5
CDR3 DNA: TGTGCCAGCAGCGTATTCGGCAGGGGGATACAAGAGACCCAGTACTTC
CDR3 protein: CASSVFGRGIQETQYF

D gene: .
V gene: TRBV9
clone size: .
J gene: TRBJ2-3
CDR3 DNA: TGTGCCAGCAGCGTAGAGCTGGGGGTCGTGGATACGCAGTATTTT
CDR3 protein: CASSVELGVVDTQYF

D gene: .
V gene: TRBV14
clone size: .
J gene: TRBJ1-6
CDR3 DNA: TGTGCCAGCAGCCAAGATATCCAGCGCTCACCCCTCCACTTT
CDR3 protein: CASSQDIQRSPLHF

D gene: .
V gene: TRBV20-1
clone size: .
J gene: TRBJ1-2
CDR3 DNA: TGCAGTGCTAGGGGGGGGACCTCAGACTATGGCTACACCTTC
CDR3 protein: CSARGGTSDYGYTF

D gene: .
V gene: TRBV28
clone size: .
J gene: TRBJ2-7
CDR3 DNA: TGTGCCAGCAGTCCTCACGGGGTAGGGCCGGTGTACGAGCAGTACTTC
CDR3 protein: CASSPHGVGPVYEQYF

D gene: TRBD2
V gene: TRBV20-1
clone size: .
J gene: TRBJ2-1
CDR3 DNA: TGCAGTGCAAAACTAGCGGCTCTTGAGCAGTTCTTC
CDR3 protein: CSAKLAALEQFF

D gene: TRBD2
V gene: TRBV3-1
clone size: .
J gene: TRBJ2-1
CDR3 DNA: TGTGCCAGCAGCCTCCGGACTAGCGGGAGTGTTTCCTACAATGAGCAGTTCTTC
CDR3 protein: CASSLRTSGSVSYNEQFF

D gene: TRBD2
V gene: TRBV6-6
clone size: .
J gene: TRBJ2-5
CDR3 DNA: TGTGCCAGCAACCCTAGCGGGGGGGGGCGAAAGACCCAGTACTTC
CDR3 protein: CASNPSGGGRKTQYF

D gene: TRBD2
V gene: TRBV20-1
clone size: .
J gene: TRBJ2-3
CDR3 DNA: TGCAGTGCTCCGAGCGGGAGGGCCTTAGATACGCAGTATTTT
CDR3 protein: CSAPSGRALDTQYF

D gene: .
V gene: TRBV25-1
clone size: .
J gene: TRBJ2-3
CDR3 DNA: TGTGCCAGCAGTGAATCTGGAACAGATACGCAGTATTTT
CDR3 protein: CASSESGTDTQYF

D gene: .
V gene: TRBV29-1
clone size: .
J gene: TRBJ2-1
CDR3 DNA: TGCAGCGTTGGACAGGCGTACAATGAGCAGTTCTTC
CDR3 protein: CSVGQAYNEQFF

D gene: .
V gene: TRBV10-3
clone size: .
J gene: TRBJ2-1
CDR3 DNA: TGTGCCAGCGGACCCCTAAATGAGCAGTTCTTC
CDR3 protein: CASGPLNEQFF

D gene: TRBD2
V gene: TRBV29-1
clone size: .
J gene: TRBJ2-5
CDR3 DNA: TGCAGCGTCTGGGGGGCTAGCGGGGAACAAGAGACCCAGTACTTC
CDR3 protein: CSVWGASGEQETQYF

D gene: .
V gene: TRBV29-1
clone size: .
J gene: TRBJ2-1
CDR3 DNA: TGCAGCGTCTATGGTCCGGATGAGCAGTTCTTC
CDR3 protein: CSVYGPDEQFF

D gene: TRBD1
V gene: TRBV5-1
clone size: .
J gene: TRBJ2-1
CDR3 DNA: TGCGCCAGCAGCCTCGGACAGGGGCCTTACAATGAGCAGTTCTTC
CDR3 protein: CASSLGQGPYNEQFF

D gene: TRBD2
V gene: TRBV20-1
clone size: once
J gene: TRBJ2-7
CDR3 DNA: TGCAGTGCCCTCAGCCCTAGCGGGGGATCCTACGAGCAGTACTTC
CDR3 protein: CSALSPSGGSYEQYF

D gene: .
V gene: TRBV27
clone size: .
J gene: TRBJ1-5
CDR3 DNA: TGTGCCAGCAGTTTAAACCAGGATAGCAATCAGCCCCAGCATTTT
CDR3 protein: CASSLNQDSNQPQHF

D gene: .
V gene: TRBV5-1
clone size: .
J gene: TRBJ2-3
CDR3 DNA: TGCGCCAGCAGCTACCCGGACACAGATACGCAGTATTTT
CDR3 protein: CASSYPDTDTQYF

D gene: .
V gene: TRBV29-1
clone size: .
J gene: TRBJ2-7
CDR3 DNA: TGCAGCGGACAACAGGGACCGGCCTACGAGCAGTACTTC
CDR3 protein: CSGQQGPAYEQYF

D gene: TRBD2
V gene: TRBV13
clone size: .
J gene: TRBJ2-1
CDR3 DNA: TGTGCCAGCAGCTTCTCTAGCGGGAGAGCTGAGCAGTTCTTC
CDR3 protein: CASSFSSGRAEQFF

D gene: .
V gene: TRBV5-6
clone size: .
J gene: TRBJ1-2
CDR3 DNA: TGTGCCAGCAGCTTGGCGCAGGTATCCTATGGCTACACCTTC
CDR3 protein: CASSLAQVSYGYTF

D gene: TRBD2
V gene: TRBV9
clone size: .
J gene: TRBJ2-1
CDR3 DNA: TGTGCCAGCAGCGTAAAACTAGCGGACAATGAGCAGTTCTTC
CDR3 protein: CASSVKLADNEQFF

D gene: TRBD1
V gene: TRBV5-6
clone size: .
J gene: TRBJ2-5
CDR3 DNA: TGTGCCAGCAGCTCGCGGACAGGGGGTTACCAAGAGACCCAGTACTTC
CDR3 protein: CASSSRTGGYQETQYF

D gene: .
V gene: TRBV2
clone size: .
J gene: TRBJ2-5
CDR3 DNA: TGTGCCAGCCGGGGACGTTACCAAGAGACCCAGTACTTC
CDR3 protein: CASRGRYQETQYF

D gene: .
V gene: TRBV24-1
clone size: .
J gene: TRBJ2-5
CDR3 DNA: TGTGCCACCAGTGGTGGGGTTGGGGACCAGTACTTC
CDR3 protein: CATSGGVGDQYF

D gene: TRBD1
V gene: TRBV2
clone size: .
J gene: TRBJ1-4
CDR3 DNA: TGTGCCAGCAGTCTACCGACAGGGGGTTATGAAAAACTGTTTTTT
CDR3 protein: CASSLPTGGYEKLFF